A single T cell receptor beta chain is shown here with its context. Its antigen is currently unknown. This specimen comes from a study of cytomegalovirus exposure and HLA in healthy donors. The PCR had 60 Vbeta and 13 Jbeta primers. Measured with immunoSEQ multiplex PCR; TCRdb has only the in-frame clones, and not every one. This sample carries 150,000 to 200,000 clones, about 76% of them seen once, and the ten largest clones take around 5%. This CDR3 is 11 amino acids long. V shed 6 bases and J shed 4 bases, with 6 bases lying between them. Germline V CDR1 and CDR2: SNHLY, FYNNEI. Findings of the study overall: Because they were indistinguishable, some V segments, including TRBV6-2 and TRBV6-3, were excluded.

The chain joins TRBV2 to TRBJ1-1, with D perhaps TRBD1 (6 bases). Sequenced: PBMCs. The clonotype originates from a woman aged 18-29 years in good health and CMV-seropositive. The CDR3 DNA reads TGTGCCAGCAGGGACAGCACTGAAGCTTTCTTT. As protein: CASRDSTEAFF.